The clone carrying this TCR beta chain was counted a single time. Its specificity is not known. The data are from a study of OX40 agonist ivuxolimab in advanced cancers. Study-wide context: Every 2 weeks, ivuxolimab was infused into the patients intravenously at between 0.01 and 10 mg/kg. Study results and caveats: At doses 0.1 to 3.0 mg/kg, CD4+ and CD8+ clones expanded. Some patients without response likewise showed low normalized clonal expansion.

Germline values: CDR1 SGHRS, CDR2 YFSETQ. J lost 8 bases, V lost 3 bases, and 11 bases had no gene match. CDR3 length: 17 residues. Some clones are missing from TCRdb's copy, which holds only in-frame ones; the method was immunoSEQ multiplex PCR. The sample includes more than 65,000 clones, around 91% of them seen just once. This receptor was identified in an adult with an advanced solid tumor such as melanoma, head and neck, liver or kidney cancer. The sequencing used CD4+ or CD8+ T cells sorted from blood, collected in a trial of the OX40 agonist ivuxolimab. This sequence joins TRBV5-1 and TRBJ2-3, with 14 bases identical to TRBD2. The CDR3 here is CASSSNEGTSGSGTQYF. As DNA, the CDR3 is TGCGCCAGCAGCTCCAACGAGGGGACTAGCGGGAGTGGTACGCAGTATTTT.